These 15 T cell receptor beta chains were sequenced from one sample in a study of sequential checkpoint blockade in melanoma. Assay: immunoSEQ multiplex PCR; the TCRdb copy retains only in-frame clones and omits some. The sample lists some 31,000 clones, 65% to 90% occurring once. Documented treatment: randomized to nivolumab then ipilimumab (arm A) or the reverse (arm B). Specimen: CD8+ T cells sorted from blood (inferred from file names), collected from a patient given nivolumab and ipilimumab in sequence. The receptors originated from a human donor with melanoma.

As DNA, the CDR3 is TGTGCCAGCAGCCAGACAGGGGGCAGCTACGAGCAGTACTTC. Translation gives CASSQTGGSYEQYF. The chain combines TRBV5-5 with TRBJ2-7; 10 bases align to TRBD1. Trimming took 4 bases from V and 3 from J; bases not matched to a gene: 4. The CDR3 runs 14 residues. In germline, CDR1 is SGHKS, CDR2 YYEKEE (reference sequence).

This clone was counted between two and nine times. V usage is TRBV4-3 and J usage is TRBJ2-6, with D unresolved. Deletions cut 4 bases from V and 0 bases from J, with 10 bases between. CDR3 length: 16 amino acids. Germline V gene sequence: CDR1 LGHNA, CDR2 YSLEER. The CDR3 nucleotides are TGCGCCAGCAGCCCAGACATGAGCTCTGGGGCCAACGTCCTGACTTTC. Its translation: CASSPDMSSGANVLTF.

The chain uses TRBV27 and TRBJ1-2, with 9 bases identical to TRBD1. With 5 bases clipped from V and 4 bases from J, the junction kept 8 bases outside the gene matches. Germline V gene lookup returns CDR1 MNHEY and CDR2 SMNVEV (reference sequence). This CDR3 spans 15 amino acids. CDR3 DNA: TGTGCCAGCAGTCCGACGGGACAGGGAGGCTATGGCTACACCTTC. It is translated as CASSPTGQGGYGYTF.

This chain uses TRBV28 with TRBJ2-3, with 9 bases fitting TRBD1. The CDR3 extends over 16 amino acids. Trimming removed 2 bases from V and 5 bases from J; junction bases left unmatched: 8. CDR1 and CDR2 from the germline V gene are MDHEN and SYDVKM. The CDR3 bases are TGTGCCAGCAGTTTAGCAGGACAGGGGTATAGAGATACGCAGTATTTT. This gives the protein CASSLAGQGYRDTQYF.

This clone was recorded once. This rearrangement joins TRBV10-1 to TRBJ2-5, with D hard to call. The CDR3 sequence is 13 residues long. V gave up 3 bases and J gave up 1 base, with 6 bases separating them. Germline lookup yields CDR1 WNHNN and CDR2 SYGVQD (reference sequence). The CDR3 protein is CASSDPGQETQYF. The CDR3 DNA reads TGCGCCAGCAGTGACCCAGGCCAAGAGACCCAGTACTTC.

J is TRBJ1-2 and V is TRBV27; D perhaps matches TRBD1 (6 bases). The germline V and J ends were trimmed by 2 bases and 8 bases, with 15 bases remaining between them. This CDR3 is 14 amino acids long. Germline CDR1 is MNHEY and CDR2 is SMNVEV (reference sequence). In DNA, the CDR3 is TGTGCCAGCAGTTTAGCGACAGGCCCGGGAGGCTACACCTTC. Translation: CASSLATGPGGYTF.

The chain combines TRBV19 with TRBJ1-1; D call uncertain. The CDR3 sequence is 13 residues long. The germline CDR1 and CDR2 sequences are LNHDA and SQIVND (reference sequence). V gave up 6 bases and J gave up 0 bases, with 8 bases separating them. The CDR3, as DNA: TGTGCCAGTAGAGGCGGTATGAACACTGAAGCTTTCTTT. Translating it yields CASRGGMNTEAFF.

The V and J genes are TRBV28 and TRBJ1-3; perhaps TRBD1 as D (5 bases). Per the germline V gene, CDR1 is MDHEN and CDR2 is SYDVKM. CDR3 length: 14 amino acids. V was shortened by 2 bases and J by 9 bases, with 14 bases between the two germline ends. CDR3 sequence (DNA): TGTGCCAGCAGTTTAAGGGGCCCCGTGGGCACCATATATTTT. This sequence encodes CASSLRGPVGTIYF.

The V and J genes are TRBV7-2 and TRBJ2-5, with 11 nucleotides matching TRBD2. CDR3 size: 15 residues. V gave up 5 bases and J gave up 5 bases; unmatched junction bases: 7. Per germline, CDR1 SGHTA and CDR2 FQGNSA. CDR3: CASSISGGAGETQYF. CDR3 sequence (DNA): TGTGCCAGCAGCATTAGCGGGGGGGCCGGGGAGACCCAGTACTTC.

The CDR3 coding sequence is TGTGCCAGCAGCGGAGGGACAGCCCAGGGAGAGACCCAGTACTTC. Translation gives CASSGGTAQGETQYF. The chain couples TRBV5-4 to TRBJ2-5; a weak D match, TRBD1 (7 bases). The CDR3 loop spans 15 amino acids. V gave up 4 bases and J gave up 4 bases, with 17 bases separating them. The V gene's germline CDR1 is SGHNT and CDR2 YYREEE (reference sequence). Full variable domain (outside the CDR3, taken from reference TRBV5-4 and TRBJ2-5): ETGVTQSPTHLIKTRGQQVTLRCSSQSGHNTVSWYQQALGQGPQFIFQYYREEENGRGNFPPRFSGLQFPNYSSELNVNALELDDSALYLCASSGGTAQGETQYFGPGTRLLVL.

In this sample, this clone turned up once. Within the sample, other DNA sequences also encode this same CDR3. The chain combines TRBV5-1 with TRBJ1-1, with D maybe TRBD1 (5 bases). The CDR3 spans 14 residues. Germline CDR1 SGHRS, CDR2 YFSETQ. Deletions cut 2 bases from V and 4 bases from J, with 12 bases between. The CDR3 reads CASSLEGRATEAFF. Here the CDR3 DNA reads TGCGCCAGCAGCTTAGAGGGGAGGGCCACTGAAGCTTTCTTT.

The chain is built from TRBV11-2 and TRBJ2-7; 7 bases agree with TRBD1. This CDR3 comprises 15 residues. Germline CDR1 is SGHAT and CDR2 is FQNNGV. Trimming cost V 0 bases and J 3 bases; bases outside gene matches: 5. The CDR3, as DNA: TGTGCCAGCAGCTTAGAAGACAGGGTGAACTACGAGCAGTACTTC. It specifies CASSLEDRVNYEQYF.

V and J are TRBV5-6 and TRBJ2-6; unclear D gene. Germline loops: CDR1 SGHDT, CDR2 YYEEEE. CDR3 size: 14 residues. V lost 2 bases and J lost 3, with 6 bases in between. This CDR3 is CASSFGFGANVLTF. The CDR3 DNA reads as TGTGCCAGCAGCTTCGGTTTTGGGGCCAACGTCCTGACTTTC.

The chain is built from TRBV28 and TRBJ2-5; D is uncertain. The ends were cut back, 4 bases at V and 2 bases at J, with 5 bases in the middle. This CDR3 spans 12 amino acids. CDR1 and CDR2 (germline): MDHEN, SYDVKM. The CDR3 is CASSWQQETQYF. The DNA of the CDR3 is TGTGCCAGCAGTTGGCAGCAAGAGACCCAGTACTTC.

V gene TRBV6-6 combines with J gene TRBJ2-3; 7 nucleotides line up with TRBD2. The V and J ends lost 6 bases and 3 bases, in that order; junction bases with no gene match: 12. The V gene's germline CDR1 is MNHNY and CDR2 SVGAGI (reference sequence). CDR3 length: 16 amino acids. The CDR3, as DNA: TGTGCCAGCAGAACCCGGAAGGGGAGGGGTACAGATACGCAGTATTTT. Translating it yields CASRTRKGRGTDTQYF.